This T cell receptor (beta chain) was sequenced in a study of T cells in Graves' hyperthyroidism and ophthalmopathy. Across the study: Blood from the periphery was taken at initial diagnosis, before any treatment. Study-wide findings and caveats: The model predicted ophthalmopathy a median around 6.5 months before onset.

This CDR3 has 16 residues. Germline assignment: CDR1 SGHAT and CDR2 FQNNGV. V was pared by 2 bases and J by 5 bases, with 12 bases of the junction left unmatched. Disease duration was under 3 months in the ophthalmopathy patients, who also had a Clinical Activity Score of at least 3 and a NOSPECS grade of at least 4. 9 to 10 ml fresh peripheral blood yielded the PBMCs. Many counts were recorded for this clonotype. Its target is unknown. The source material, RNA transcripts, was used to amplify TCR beta CDR3 regions. First-round RT-PCR with HTBI primers amplified the TCR CDR3 region. TCRdb re-called the multiplex PCR reads through MiXCR, storing one row per CDR3 protein. Of approximately 600,000 distinct CDR3 sequences listed, roughly 14% are singletons.

The genes are TRBV11-2 and TRBJ2-7; 7 positions agree with TRBD1. This sequence originates from a woman between 40 and 55 years old with Graves' ophthalmopathy. Input material: blood. The CDR3 sequence: CASSLNSGRGQNEQYF. The CDR3 nucleotides are TGTGCCAGCAGCTTAAACTCCGGAAGGGGGCAGAACGAGCAGTACTTC.